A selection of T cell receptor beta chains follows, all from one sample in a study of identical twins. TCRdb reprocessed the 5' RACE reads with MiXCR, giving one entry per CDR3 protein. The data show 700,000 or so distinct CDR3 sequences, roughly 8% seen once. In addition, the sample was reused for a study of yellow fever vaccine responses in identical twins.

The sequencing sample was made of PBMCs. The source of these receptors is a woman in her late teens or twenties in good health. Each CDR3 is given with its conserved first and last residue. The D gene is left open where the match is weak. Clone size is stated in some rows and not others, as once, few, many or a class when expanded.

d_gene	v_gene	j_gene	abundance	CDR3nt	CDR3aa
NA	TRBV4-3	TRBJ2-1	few	TGCGCCAGCAGCCAAGATACGGGCCAGAGCTCCTACAATGAGCAGTTCTTC	CASSQDTGQSSYNEQFF
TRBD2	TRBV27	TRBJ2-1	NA	TGTGCCAGCAGTCGCACTAGCGGGGGGTTCGATGAGCAGTTCTTC	CASSRTSGGFDEQFF
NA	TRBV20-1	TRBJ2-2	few	TGCAGTGCTAGCGTCCGCACCGGGGAGCTGTTTTTT	CSASVRTGELFF
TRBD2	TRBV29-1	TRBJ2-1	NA	TGCAGCGTTGACGGCGGGGGGGTAAATGAGCAGTTCTTC	CSVDGGGVNEQFF
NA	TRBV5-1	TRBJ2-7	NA	TGCGCCAGCAGAGTAGAAGCGGGCACCTACGAGCAGTACTTC	CASRVEAGTYEQYF
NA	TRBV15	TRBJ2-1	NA	TGTGCCACCAGCAGAGATCCCCAACTAGGTATCCGTTTGGGGGGGCAGTTCTTC	CATSRDPQLGIRLGGQFF
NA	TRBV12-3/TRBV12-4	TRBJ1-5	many	TGTGCCAGCAGTTTAGTCCAGGGAAGCAATCAGCCCCAGCATTTT	CASSLVQGSNQPQHF
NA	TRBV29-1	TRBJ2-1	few	TGCAGCGCACAATACAGGTGGCTAATCAATGAGCAGTTCTTC	CSAQYRWLINEQFF
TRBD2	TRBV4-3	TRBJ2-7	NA	TGCGCCAGCAGCCAAGACGTCCTCAGCGGGACGGGCTCCTACGAGCAGTACTTC	CASSQDVLSGTGSYEQYF
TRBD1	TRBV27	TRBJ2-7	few	TGTGCCAGCATGACAGGGACCTACGAGCAGTACTTC	CASMTGTYEQYF
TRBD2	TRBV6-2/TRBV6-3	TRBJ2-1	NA	TGTGCCAGCCAGACTAGCGGGTATGAGCAGTTCTTC	CASQTSGYEQFF
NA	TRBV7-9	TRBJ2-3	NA	TGTGCCAGCAGCCGGTGGGGCGGCACAGATACGCAGTATTTT	CASSRWGGTDTQYF
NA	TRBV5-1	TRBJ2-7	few	TGCGCCAGCAGCTTTTCCGGGCCTCCCTACGAGCAGTACTTC	CASSFSGPPYEQYF
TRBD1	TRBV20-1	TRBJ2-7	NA	TGCAGTGCTAGAGATTTGGACAGGGGGCCTTACGAGCAGTACTTC	CSARDLDRGPYEQYF
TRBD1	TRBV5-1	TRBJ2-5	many	TGCGCCAGCAGCCAAACCAGACAGGGGGCAATGGAGACCCAGTACTTC	CASSQTRQGAMETQYF
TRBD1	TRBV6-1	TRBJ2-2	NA	TGTGCCAGCAGTAGACAGGGGAAGAACACCGGGGAGCTGTTTTTT	CASSRQGKNTGELFF
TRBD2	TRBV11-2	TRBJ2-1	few	TGTGCCAGCAGCTTAAAATCGGCGGGAGGGCCCCCAGGGGAGCAGTTCTTC	CASSLKSAGGPPGEQFF
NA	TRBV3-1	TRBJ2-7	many	TGTGCCAGCAGCCAAGATCCGGGTAGCTCCTACGAGCAGTACTTC	CASSQDPGSSYEQYF
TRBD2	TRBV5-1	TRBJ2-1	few	TGCGCCAGCAGCCTCCAAGCGGGGGTCGGGACCAATGAGCAGTTCTTC	CASSLQAGVGTNEQFF
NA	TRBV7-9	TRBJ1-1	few	TGTGCCAGCAGCTTAGACGGCAGTCTCAAGCTTGAAGCTTTCTTT	CASSLDGSLKLEAFF
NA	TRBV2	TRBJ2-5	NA	TGTGCCAGCAGTGATGACGGGGAAGAGACCCAGTACTTC	CASSDDGEETQYF
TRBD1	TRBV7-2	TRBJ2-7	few	TGTGCCAGCAGCTTGGACAGGTCCCAGGGCTACGAGCAGTACTTC	CASSLDRSQGYEQYF
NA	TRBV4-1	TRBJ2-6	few	TGCGCCAGCAGCCACCTAGCCACTGGGGCCAACGTCCTGACTTTC	CASSHLATGANVLTF
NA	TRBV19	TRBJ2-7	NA	TGTGCCAGTAGTATTGTGGGCTCCGAGCAGTACTTC	CASSIVGSEQYF
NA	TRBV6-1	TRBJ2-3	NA	TGTGCCAGCAGCACACCAACCTCAACCACAGATACGCAGTATTTT	CASSTPTSTTDTQYF
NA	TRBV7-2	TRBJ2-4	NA	TGTGCCAGCACCGCCCCCGGTGCCAAAAACATTCAGTACTTC	CASTAPGAKNIQYF
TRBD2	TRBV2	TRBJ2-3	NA	TGTGCCAGCAGTGGGGGACTAGCGGGAGCCGATACGCAGTATTTT	CASSGGLAGADTQYF
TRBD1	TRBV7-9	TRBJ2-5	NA	TGTGCCGGCGGGACAGGGGGTGTTTGGAACCAAGAGACCCAGTACTTC	CAGGTGGVWNQETQYF
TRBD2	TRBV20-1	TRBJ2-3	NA	TGCAGTGCTAAGGTCGGGGGGGGACGAGATACGCAGTATTTT	CSAKVGGGRDTQYF
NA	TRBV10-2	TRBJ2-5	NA	TGCGCCAGCAGTGCAGCGTACCAAGAGACCCAGTACTTC	CASSAAYQETQYF
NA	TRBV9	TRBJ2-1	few	TGTGCCAGCAGCGTAGTCGAGAACAATGAGCAGTTCTTC	CASSVVENNEQFF
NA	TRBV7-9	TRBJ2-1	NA	TGTGCCAGCAGCGGGGCCTTAGCGACGTTATCCGAGCAGTTCTTC	CASSGALATLSEQFF
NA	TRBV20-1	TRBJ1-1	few	TGCAGTGCTAGAGATACCGAGAACACTGAAGCTTTCTTT	CSARDTENTEAFF
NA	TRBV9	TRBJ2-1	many	TGTGCCAGCAGCGACCCGCCGAATGAGCAGTTCTTC	CASSDPPNEQFF
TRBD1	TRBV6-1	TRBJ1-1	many	TGTGCCAGCAGTGAATCCGGGACAGGGAGGTCTGAAGCTTTCTTT	CASSESGTGRSEAFF
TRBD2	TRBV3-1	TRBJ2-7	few	TGTGCCCGCAGTTTGGGGACTAGCGGTCCCGAGTCCCTTAGCTACGAGCAGTACTTC	CARSLGTSGPESLSYEQYF
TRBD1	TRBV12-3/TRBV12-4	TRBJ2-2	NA	TGTGCCAGCAGTTCTACACCAGGGACAGGGGATTCGGGCAACACCGGGGAGCTGTTTTTT	CASSSTPGTGDSGNTGELFF
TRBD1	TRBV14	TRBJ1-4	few	TGTGCCAGCAGCCAGCCGGGACAGGGGGCGAGGGCTAATGAAAAACTGTTTTTT	CASSQPGQGARANEKLFF
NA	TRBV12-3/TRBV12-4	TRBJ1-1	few	TGTGCCAGCAGTTTAATGAAGGGAGCGAACACTGAAGCTTTCTTT	CASSLMKGANTEAFF
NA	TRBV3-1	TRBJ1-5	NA	TGTGCCAGCAGCCAAGATTTTTCTCAGCCCCAGCATTTT	CASSQDFSQPQHF
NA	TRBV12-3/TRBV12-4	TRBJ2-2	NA	TGTGCCAGCAGCATTCCTTCCGTAAGGAACACCGGGGAGCTGTTTTTT	CASSIPSVRNTGELFF
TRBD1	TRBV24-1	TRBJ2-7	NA	TGTGCCACCAGTGCCACCACGGGACAGATAAACGAGCAGTACTTC	CATSATTGQINEQYF
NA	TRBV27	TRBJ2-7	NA	TGTGCCAGCAGTTTATCCCCTCGGTCGGGGGCCAGCGAGCAGTACTTC	CASSLSPRSGASEQYF
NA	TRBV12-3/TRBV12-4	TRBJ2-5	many	TGTGCCAGCAGTAAAACAGGGGGAGGGGAGACCCAGTACTTC	CASSKTGGGETQYF
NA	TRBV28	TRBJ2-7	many	TGTGCCAGCAGTTTAAGGGACGCCTACGAGCAGTACTTC	CASSLRDAYEQYF
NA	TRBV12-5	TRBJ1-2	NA	TGTGCTAGTGGTTTGGTACTAGGGCAGCGAATAACTCCTAACTATGGCTACACCTTC	CASGLVLGQRITPNYGYTF
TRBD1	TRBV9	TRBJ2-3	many	TGTGCCAGCAGCGTAGGGGACAGGCCTCCCACGGATACGCAGTATTTT	CASSVGDRPPTDTQYF
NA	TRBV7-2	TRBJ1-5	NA	TGTGCCAGCACGCGGTCCCTTAAAGCACCCCAGCATTTT	CASTRSLKAPQHF
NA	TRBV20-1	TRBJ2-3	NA	TGCAGTGCCGTACTTGGGGCAAGCGGCACAGATACGCAGTATTTT	CSAVLGASGTDTQYF
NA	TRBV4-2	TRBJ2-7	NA	TGTGCCATCGGCCCCGGGCCGTCCATGGGGGACTCCTACGAGCAGTACTTC	CAIGPGPSMGDSYEQYF
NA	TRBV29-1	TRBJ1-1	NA	TGCAGCGACGGGGGGAGTGAAGCTTTCTTT	CSDGGSEAFF
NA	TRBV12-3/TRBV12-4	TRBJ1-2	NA	TGTGCCAGCAGTTTCGGGGGGGGAAACTATGGCTACACCTTC	CASSFGGGNYGYTF